The entry below gives a single TCR beta chain sequence along with its context. This specimen belongs to a study of CD8 T cells in Susac syndrome. The CDR3 has 17 amino acids. CDR1 SGHDN and CDR2 FVKESK come from the germline V gene. Deletions cut 1 base from V and 2 bases from J, with 15 bases between. Controls matched for sex and age were healthy donors. Random hexamers were used to reverse transcribe 0.5 to 1 ug of RNA. TCRdb re-derived calls from the immunoSEQ multiplex PCR reads in MiXCR, one entry per CDR3 protein. The sample has 120,000 to 150,000 distinct CDR3 sequences; 94% are singletons. The receptor comes from a human donor in good health. Sequencing input: CD4+ T cells from PBMCs. The chain carries TRBV14 and TRBJ2-1; D possibly corresponds to TRBD2 (7 bases). The CDR3 protein is CASSQVRGRVPYNEQFF. DNA of the CDR3: TGTGCCAGCAGCCAAGTAAGGGGGAGGGTCCCCTACAATGAGCAGTTCTTC.